Shown below are 24 T cell receptor beta chains from a single sample sequenced in a study of shared clonotypes between healthy human individuals. This table comes from immunoSEQ multiplex PCR, and its TCRdb copy is limited to in-frame clones, with some not included. The sample shows 2 million to 3 million clones, over 85% of them seen only once. The sample was naive CD4+ T cells from PBMCs. Subset denoted: CD45RA+ positively selected. The receptors come from a man aged 18 to 29 in good health. Some clones in this sample may be carry-over from other donors' samples.

The CDR3 DNA sequence: TGTGCCAGCAGCTTAAGACGCCCCAGGGGCACTGAAGCTTTCTTT. Amino acid sequence: CASSLRRPRGTEAFF. V is TRBV5-6 and J is TRBJ1-1, with TRBD1 as a possible D gene (6 bases). This CDR3 has 15 residues. V was pared by 2 bases and J by 4 bases, with 15 bases between. From germline, CDR1 is SGHDT and CDR2 YYEEEE.

The rearrangement uses TRBV28 and TRBJ1-4; D might be TRBD1 (6 bases). CDR3 length: 15 residues. Per the germline V gene, CDR1 is MDHEN and CDR2 is SYDVKM. V was pared by 6 bases and J by 8 bases, with 19 bases between. The CDR3 region has the DNA TGTGCCAGCAGCTCCGCGGGGGCGGTGTTGGAAAAACTGTTTTTT. Translating gives CASSSAGAVLEKLFF.

The rearrangement uses TRBV4-1 and TRBJ2-1; 8 bases are a match to TRBD1. The CDR3 spans 17 residues. The germline gives CDR1 MGHRA, CDR2 YSYEKL. V trimming: 0 bases; J trimming: 3 bases; junction bases outside the gene matches: 7. CDR3 amino acids: CASSQEGTGTIYNEQFF. CDR3 bases: TGCGCCAGCAGCCAAGAGGGGACAGGTACCATCTACAATGAGCAGTTCTTC.

The chain combines TRBV30 with TRBJ1-3; weak D call: TRBD1 (5 bases). CDR3 size: 14 residues. Per the germline V gene, CDR1 is GTSNPN and CDR2 is SVGIG (reference sequence). Trimming stripped 2 bases from V and 3 bases from J, with 11 bases between. The CDR3 spells CAWSRTGLGNTIYF. The CDR3 DNA is TGTGCCTGGAGTCGAACAGGTCTTGGAAACACCATATATTTT.

The chain combines TRBV6-5 with TRBJ2-7; the D is unclear. The V end lost 5 bases, the J end lost 6 bases, and 17 bases lay between the germline ends. This CDR3 contains 14 residues. Germline values: CDR1 MNHEY, CDR2 SVGAGI. The CDR3 bases are TGTGCCAGCAGTCCCCCTCGTGGGGTCCGCGAGCAGTACTTC. Residues: CASSPPRGVREQYF.

This sequence joins TRBV9 and TRBJ1-1; D is unclear. V shed 6 bases and J shed 6 bases, with 18 bases lying between them. From germline, CDR1 is SGDLS and CDR2 YYNGEE. This CDR3 contains 14 residues. This CDR3 is CASNPQNSNSEAFF. The CDR3, as DNA: TGTGCCAGCAATCCACAAAACTCCAACTCTGAAGCTTTCTTT.

The CDR3: CAWSEARVFYEQYF. The CDR3 coding sequence is TGTGCCTGGAGTGAGGCCAGGGTTTTCTACGAGCAGTACTTC. The chain is built from TRBV30 and TRBJ2-7, with D tentatively TRBD1 (5 bases). This CDR3 comprises 14 residues. With 1 base removed from V and 3 bases from J, the gap between germline ends came to 13 bases. CDR1 and CDR2 (germline): GTSNPN, SVGIG (reference sequence).

The rearrangement joins TRBV4-1 to TRBJ2-2, with D possibly being TRBD1 (6 bases). Germline assignment: CDR1 MGHRA and CDR2 YSYEKL. V was shortened by 6 bases and J by 6 bases, with 17 bases between the two germline ends. The CDR3 spans 15 residues. The CDR3: CASSLGHPYAGELFF. The DNA for the CDR3 is TGCGCCAGCAGTCTGGGACACCCGTACGCCGGGGAGCTGTTTTTT.

The chain has TRBV18 and TRBJ1-4; 10 positions agree with TRBD1. With V trimmed by 0 bases and J by 11 bases, 6 bases remained unmatched. The CDR3 contains 15 residues. Germline CDR1 and CDR2: KGHSH and LQKENI. The DNA of the CDR3 is TGTGCCAGCTCACCACCGGGACAGGGGCTGGGGAAACTGTTTTTT. The encoded protein is CASSPPGQGLGKLFF. The whole variable domain, remainder taken from reference TRBV18 and TRBJ1-4, is NAGVMQNPRHLVRRRGQEARLRCSPMKGHSHVYWYRQLPEEGLKFMVYLQKENIIDESGMPKERFSAEFPKEGPSILRIQQVVRGDSAAYFCASSPPGQGLGKLFFGSGTQLSVL.

The V and J genes are TRBV27 and TRBJ2-7, with TRBD1 as a possible D gene (7 bases). The CDR3 extends over 15 amino acids. Germline V gene lookup returns CDR1 MNHEY and CDR2 SMNVEV (reference sequence). The V and J ends lost 5 bases and 3 bases respectively, with 17 bases between them. DNA for the CDR3: TGTGCCAGCAGTCCCCGACAGGGAGGTTACTACGAGCAGTACTTC. Its protein is CASSPRQGGYYEQYF.

The chain uses TRBV15 and TRBJ2-1; D is uncertain. There are 13 residues in the CDR3. From germline, CDR1 is LNHNV and CDR2 YYDKDF (reference sequence). V lost 5 bases and J 7 bases, leaving 12 bases between the germline ends. CDR3 sequence reads: CATSPQNGNEQFF. CDR3 nucleotide sequence: TGTGCCACCAGCCCTCAGAACGGAAATGAGCAGTTCTTC.

V usage is TRBV5-5 and J usage is TRBJ2-2; no clear D. With 2 bases removed from V and 4 bases from J, the gap between germline ends came to 6 bases. The V gene's germline CDR1 is SGHKS and CDR2 YYEKEE (reference sequence). The CDR3 runs 13 residues. The CDR3, as DNA: TGTGCCAGCAGCTTTTGGGGCACCGGGGAGCTGTTTTTT. Protein sequence: CASSFWGTGELFF.

V gene TRBV7-8 combines with J gene TRBJ2-1; 8 positions agree with TRBD1. The length of the CDR3 is 14 residues. The V and J ends lost 5 bases and 7 bases, in that order; junction bases with no gene match: 7. Germline CDR1 SGHVS, CDR2 FQNEAQ. The CDR3 is CASSLTQGVNEQFF. The CDR3 nucleotides read TGTGCCAGCAGCCTGACACAGGGGGTGAATGAGCAGTTCTTC. Based on the CDR3 plus reference TRBV7-8 and TRBJ2-1, the full variable domain is GAGVSQSPRYKVAKRGQDVALRCDPISGHVSLFWYQQALGQGPEFLTYFQNEAQLDKSGLPSDRFFAERPEGSVSTLKIQRTQQEDSAVYLCASSLTQGVNEQFFGPGTRLTVL.

The rearrangement uses TRBV4-3 and TRBJ2-2; a possible D gene is TRBD1 (6 bases). This CDR3 region has 16 residues. The V gene lost 0 bases and the J gene lost 1 base, with 9 bases spanning the gap. Per germline, CDR1 LGHNA and CDR2 YSLEER. CDR3 nucleotides: TGCGCCAGCAGCCAAGAGGGGGCGGTGAACACCGGGGAGCTGTTTTTT. It is translated as CASSQEGAVNTGELFF.

The genes are TRBV27 and TRBJ2-1, with 10 bases that match TRBD1. Per germline, CDR1 MNHEY and CDR2 SMNVEV (reference sequence). V trimming: 3 bases; J trimming: 9 bases; junction bases outside the gene matches: 11. CDR3 length equals 16 residues. CDR3 protein: CASSFRTGGGRGEQFF. CDR3 nucleotides: TGTGCCAGCAGTTTTCGGACAGGGGGAGGTAGGGGTGAGCAGTTCTTC.

This rearrangement joins TRBV28 to TRBJ1-5, with TRBD1 identical over 8 bases. Per germline, CDR1 MDHEN and CDR2 SYDVKM. This CDR3 has 15 residues. Unmatched junction bases numbered 4, after V lost 5 bases and J lost 1 base. This CDR3 reads CASSPQGGSNQPQHF. CDR3 nucleotide sequence: TGTGCCAGCAGTCCACAGGGGGGGAGCAATCAGCCCCAGCATTTT.

As concerns this clone: The sample contains more than one DNA sequence encoding this CDR3. The chain employs TRBV29-1 and TRBJ2-7; 10 bases align to TRBD2. J was trimmed by 2 bases and V by 6 bases; bases with no gene match: 4. Germline values: CDR1 SQVTM, CDR2 ANQGSEA. This CDR3 comprises 13 residues. The DNA for the CDR3 is TGCAGCGTGGGCCTAGCGGGAGCCTACGAGCAGTACTTC. It codes for CSVGLAGAYEQYF.

This clone showed up just a few times. V usage is TRBV7-3 and J usage is TRBJ1-1; no definite D call. Trimming stripped 5 bases from V and 0 bases from J, with 7 bases between. CDR1 and CDR2 from the germline V gene are SGHTA and FQGTGA. The CDR3 is 13 residues long. This chain's CDR3 is CASSKNMNTEAFF. DNA of the CDR3: TGTGCCAGCAGCAAAAACATGAACACTGAAGCTTTCTTT.

This clone has only one observation. V is TRBV5-4 and J is TRBJ2-5; weak D call: TRBD1 (5 bases). The ends were cut back, 3 bases at V and 3 bases at J, with 12 bases in the middle. Per the germline V gene, CDR1 is SGHNT and CDR2 is YYREEE (reference sequence). The CDR3 length is 14 residues. The CDR3 nucleotides read TGTGCCAGCAGCTCACAGGAGTTGAAAGAGACCCAGTACTTC. Residues: CASSSQELKETQYF.

The chain is built from TRBV25-1 and TRBJ1-1, with D tentatively TRBD1 (6 bases). The CDR3 is made up of 15 amino acids. V was pared by 2 bases and J by 6 bases, with 16 bases between. The V gene's germline CDR1 is MGHDK and CDR2 SYGVNS. The CDR3 loop reads CASSEARGEVAEAFF. DNA for the CDR3: TGTGCCAGCAGTGAAGCGAGGGGGGAAGTCGCTGAAGCTTTCTTT.

V usage is TRBV5-1 and J usage is TRBJ2-3; possibly TRBD2 for D (6 bases). There are 16 residues in the CDR3. The V end lost 3 bases, the J end lost 2 bases, and 16 bases lay between the germline ends. Germline V gives CDR1 SGHRS, CDR2 YFSETQ. CDR3 DNA sequence: TGCGCCAGCAGCTACGGGAGCCAGAGCATCACAGATACGCAGTATTTT. Its protein product is CASSYGSQSITDTQYF.

The DNA for the CDR3 is TGTGCCTGGAGTGTAATGATAGGAGGGGTCGGGGAGCTGTTTTTT. Protein product: CAWSVMIGGVGELFF. V is TRBV30 and J is TRBJ2-2; maybe TRBD2 (6 bases). Trimming took 0 bases from V and 7 from J, leaving 15 bases between them. The germline V gene has CDR1 GTSNPN and CDR2 SVGIG (reference sequence). This CDR3 comprises 15 residues. Variable domain in full (rest from reference TRBV30 and TRBJ2-2): SQTIHQWPATLVQPVGSPLSLECTVEGTSNPNLYWYRQAAGRGLQLLFYSVGIGQISSEVPQNLSASRPQDRQFILSSKKLLLSDSGFYLCAWSVMIGGVGELFFGEGSRLTVL.

The chain combines TRBV6-5 with TRBJ2-3; D remains unclear. This CDR3 region has 15 residues. Germline CDR1 MNHEY, CDR2 SVGAGI. The ends were cut back, 0 bases at V and 5 bases at J, with 12 bases in the middle. CDR3 amino acids: CASSYSMVGVDTQYF. In DNA form, the CDR3 reads TGTGCCAGCAGTTACTCGATGGTGGGCGTAGATACGCAGTATTTT.

This clone showed up just once. V is TRBV29-1 and J is TRBJ1-1; 9 bases map to TRBD1. Germline CDR1 is SQVTM and CDR2 is ANQGSEA. This CDR3 is built from 14 residues. The V segment lost 4 bases and the J segment 4 bases; nucleotides outside the gene matches: 7. CDR3 bases: TGCAGCGTTGTAGGACAGGGGATAGGCACTGAAGCTTTCTTT. This encodes CSVVGQGIGTEAFF.